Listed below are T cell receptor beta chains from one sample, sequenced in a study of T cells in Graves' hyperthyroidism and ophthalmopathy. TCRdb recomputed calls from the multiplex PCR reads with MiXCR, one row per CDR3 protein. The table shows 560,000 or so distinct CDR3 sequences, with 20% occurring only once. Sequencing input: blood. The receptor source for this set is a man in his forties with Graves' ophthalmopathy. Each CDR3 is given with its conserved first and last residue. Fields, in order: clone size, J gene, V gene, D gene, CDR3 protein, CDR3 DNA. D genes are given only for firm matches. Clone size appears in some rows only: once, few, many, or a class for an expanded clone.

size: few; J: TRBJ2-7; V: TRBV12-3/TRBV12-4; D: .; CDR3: CASSLRAGDEQYF; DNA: TGTGCCAGCAGTTTGCGGGCCGGTGACGAGCAGTACTTC
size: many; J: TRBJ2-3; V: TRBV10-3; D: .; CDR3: CAISGGPAADTQYF; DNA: TGTGCCATCAGTGGGGGCCCCGCGGCAGATACGCAGTATTTT
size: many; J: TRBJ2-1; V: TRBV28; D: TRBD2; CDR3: CASEWTSGWNEQFF; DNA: TGTGCCAGCGAATGGACTAGCGGATGGAATGAGCAGTTCTTC
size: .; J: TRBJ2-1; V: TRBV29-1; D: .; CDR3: CSTPRSSPYNEQFF; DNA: TGCAGCACCCCCCGGAGTAGCCCCTACAATGAGCAGTTCTTC
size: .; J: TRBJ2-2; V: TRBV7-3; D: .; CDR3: CASSLSAAASELFF; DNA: TGTGCCAGCAGCTTATCGGCAGCCGCCTCGGAGCTGTTTTTT
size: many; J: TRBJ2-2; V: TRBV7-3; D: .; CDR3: CASSLKVDGGELFF; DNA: TGTGCCAGCAGCTTAAAAGTCGATGGCGGGGAGCTGTTTTTT
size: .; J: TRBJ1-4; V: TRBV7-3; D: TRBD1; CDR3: CASSLPRDRTNEKLFF; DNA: TGTGCCAGCAGCTTACCCCGGGACAGAACTAATGAAAAACTGTTTTTT
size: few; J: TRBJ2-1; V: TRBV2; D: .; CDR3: CAGQGLGNEQFF; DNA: TGTGCCGGACAGGGACTAGGGAATGAGCAGTTCTTC
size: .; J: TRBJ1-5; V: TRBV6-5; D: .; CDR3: CASSWDPSQPQHF; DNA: TGTGCCAGCAGTTGGGACCCAAGTCAGCCCCAGCATTTT
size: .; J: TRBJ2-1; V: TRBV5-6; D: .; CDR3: CASSSRGRANDEQFF; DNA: TGTGCCAGCAGCTCACGGGGGCGCGCCAACGATGAGCAGTTCTTC